Shown below are 15 T cell receptor beta chains from a single sample sequenced in a study of blood T cell repertoires in COVID-19. The protocol was immunoSEQ multiplex PCR, while the TCRdb copy is restricted to in-frame clones and leaves out a portion. This table has fewer than 350,000 clones, 75% to 90% appearing once. The sample consisted of PBMCs or T cells enriched from blood (not recorded which). The receptors come from a woman in her fifties or sixties who had recovered from COVID-19.

The sample holds one count of this clone. CDR3: CASSLYRSSGNTIYF. In DNA, the CDR3 is TGTGCCAGCAGCTTGTATCGGAGCTCTGGAAACACCATATATTTT. The chain combines TRBV5-4 with TRBJ1-3; D not certain. The length of the CDR3 is 15 residues. CDR1 is SGHNT and CDR2 is YYREEE in the germline V gene (reference sequence). The V end lost 1 base, the J end lost 0 bases, and 8 bases lay between the germline ends. Filled out from reference TRBV5-4 and TRBJ1-3, the complete variable domain reads ETGVTQSPTHLIKTRGQQVTLRCSSQSGHNTVSWYQQALGQGPQFIFQYYREEENGRGNFPPRFSGLQFPNYSSELNVNALELDDSALYLCASSLYRSSGNTIYFGEGSWLTVV.

This chain joins TRBV19 and TRBJ2-7; 7 bases agree with TRBD1. The CDR3 runs 15 residues. Per germline, CDR1 LNHDA and CDR2 SQIVND (reference sequence). V lost 1 base, J lost 2 bases, and 5 bases stayed unmatched. The CDR3 nucleotides read TGTGCCAGTAGTATAGGACAGGGTACGACCTACGAGCAGTACTTC. It is translated as CASSIGQGTTYEQYF.

CDR3 coding DNA: TGTGCCAGCAGCTTAGATCGCTCGCGGGGTGTACAAGAGACCCAGTACTTC. This encodes CASSLDRSRGVQETQYF. This chain links TRBV7-9 with TRBJ2-5, with a possible D match to TRBD2 (6 bases). The CDR3 loop spans 17 amino acids. CDR1 is SEHNR, CDR2 FQNEAQ, per germline (reference sequence). Trimming stripped 1 base from V and 2 bases from J, with 17 bases between.

In nucleotides, the CDR3 is TGTGCCAGCAGCCGATTGACTAATTCCGCCGGGGAGACCCAGTACTTC. Translating it yields CASSRLTNSAGETQYF. The gene calls are TRBV14 and TRBJ2-5, with D maybe TRBD2 (5 bases). Germline CDR1 and CDR2: SGHDN and FVKESK. Trimming shortened V by 4 bases and J by 5 bases, and 20 bases separated the two germline ends. CDR3 length: 16 amino acids.

The CDR3 spells CSARSSYNSPLHF. The DNA for the CDR3 is TGCAGCGCGCGGAGCTCCTATAATTCACCCCTCCACTTT. V and J are TRBV29-1 and TRBJ1-6; D ambiguous. The CDR3 has 13 amino acids. CDR1 is SQVTM and CDR2 is ANQGSEA in the germline V gene. V was cut by 7 bases and J by 0 bases, with 7 bases left in between.

V usage is TRBV2 and J usage is TRBJ1-4, with 7 bases aligning to TRBD1. Losses at the gene ends were 5 bases for V and 8 bases for J; bases not matched to a gene: 11. The CDR3 runs to 15 residues. Germline CDR1 reads SNHLY; CDR2 reads FYNNEI. The CDR3 spells CASSFTGVKEEKLFF. The CDR3 DNA reads as TGTGCCAGCAGTTTTACAGGGGTCAAGGAAGAAAAACTGTTTTTT.

The V and J genes are TRBV28 and TRBJ2-5; D is possibly TRBD2 (6 bases). The CDR3 is 16 residues long. Trimming removed 2 bases from V and 4 bases from J, with 17 bases in between. CDR1 MDHEN and CDR2 SYDVKM come from the germline V gene. The CDR3 loop reads CASSLPAGRRGETQYF. For the CDR3, the DNA is TGTGCCAGCAGTTTACCCGCGGGCAGGAGGGGAGAGACCCAGTACTTC.

This rearrangement joins TRBV28 to TRBJ1-5, with D maybe TRBD1 (5 bases). V was pared by 6 bases and J by 2 bases, with 14 bases between. The CDR3 covers 15 residues. CDR1 and CDR2 from the germline V gene are MDHEN and SYDVKM. Written as DNA, the CDR3 is TGTGCCAGCAGCTCTGGACACGTTGGCAATCAGCCCCAGCATTTT. Encoded protein: CASSSGHVGNQPQHF.

The V call is TRBV12-3 or TRBV12-4, the J call TRBJ2-4, with D uncertain. The CDR3 consists of 11 residues. The V gene lost 2 bases and the J gene lost 12 bases, with 8 bases spanning the gap. The CDR3 DNA reads TGTGCCAGCAGTTTAACTGGTTCTCAGTACTTC. This sequence encodes CASSLTGSQYF.

This clone was detected once. The chain combines TRBV18 with TRBJ2-5; 8 nucleotides line up with TRBD1. V trimming: 3 bases; J trimming: 4 bases; junction bases outside the gene matches: 4. The CDR3 has 14 amino acids. CDR1 is KGHSH and CDR2 is LQKENI in the germline V gene. The CDR3 sequence is CASSPAGGAETQYF. CDR3 in DNA: TGTGCCAGCTCACCTGCAGGGGGCGCAGAGACCCAGTACTTC. Together with reference TRBV18 and TRBJ2-5, the CDR3 gives the full variable domain: NAGVMQNPRHLVRRRGQEARLRCSPMKGHSHVYWYRQLPEEGLKFMVYLQKENIIDESGMPKERFSAEFPKEGPSILRIQQVVRGDSAAYFCASSPAGGAETQYFGPGTRLLVL.

J is TRBJ1-1 and V is TRBV6-6; D gene unclear. There are 13 residues in the CDR3. Germline CDR1 is MNHNY and CDR2 is SVGAGI (reference sequence). The V end lost 4 bases, the J end lost 1 base, and 7 bases lay between the germline ends. CDR3 DNA: TGTGCCAGCAGTTTAACAGAGAACACTGAAGCTTTCTTT. Amino acids: CASSLTENTEAFF.

The gene calls are TRBV14 and TRBJ1-4; D remains ambiguous. Germline V lookup: CDR1 SGHDN, CDR2 FVKESK. The CDR3 consists of 15 residues. V was pared by 5 bases and J by 0 bases, with 10 bases between. CDR3 residues: CASSGTGATNEKLFF. DNA for the CDR3: TGTGCCAGCAGCGGAACGGGAGCAACTAATGAAAAACTGTTTTTT.

The chain carries TRBV21-1 and TRBJ1-4; TRBD1 is the table's D call, not checked against the DNA. TRBV21-1 corresponds to a pseudogene. This CDR3 comprises 16 residues. CDR3 residues: CASREGEDRGNEKLFF. CDR3 in DNA: TGTGCCAGCAGGGAAGGGGAGGACAGGGGAAATGAAAAACTGTTTTTT.

J is TRBJ1-2 and V is TRBV23-1; a possible D gene is TRBD1 (6 bases). TRBV23-1 belongs to the ORF category, with a function that is uncertain. V dropped 4 bases and J dropped 7 bases, with 13 bases sitting between them. CDR3 size: 13 residues. In nucleotides, the CDR3 is TGCGCCAGCAGTCCAGGGGTACGGGGTGGCTACACCTTC. Translation: CASSPGVRGGYTF.

The chain is built from TRBV7-9 and TRBJ2-7; TRBD1 is a possible D gene (6 bases). The germline V gene has CDR1 SEHNR and CDR2 FQNEAQ (reference sequence). The CDR3 sequence is 15 residues long. The V end lost 1 base, the J end lost 3 bases, and 13 bases lay between the germline ends. The CDR3 DNA follows: TGTGCCAGCAGCTTAGGTGGGGGCGATGTCTACGAGCAGTACTTC. Its translation is CASSLGGGDVYEQYF.